Sequencing of this TCR beta chain was carried out in a study of cytomegalovirus exposure and HLA in healthy donors. Study in general: Out of 398 genotyped donors, less than 85% belonged to the Caucasian-associated ancestry cluster. Study-level findings and limits: About 180 TCR beta chains were listed as cytomegalovirus-associated. Researchers reportedly found TCR beta sequences accurately predicted most subjects' HLA-A and HLA-B alleles. In a later analysis, about 17,000 TCR beta sequences were associated with HLA alleles at 0.05 false discovery rate.

The germline gives CDR1 SSHAT, CDR2 FNYEAQ (reference sequence). The CDR3 covers 15 residues. J gave up 1 base and V 3 bases, and 6 bases lay outside the gene matches. Comment on this clone: Its matching antigen is unknown.

Amplification used 60 Vbeta primers and 13 Jbeta primers. The repertoire was sequenced with immunoSEQ multiplex PCR; TCRdb's copy has only in-frame clones and lacks some. The sample has about 110,000 clones; 65% to 80% are singletons. The receptor comes from a male donor in good health and CMV-seropositive. Sequencing was carried out using PBMCs. The V gene is TRBV7-7, the J gene TRBJ2-7; 7 positions agree with TRBD1. The CDR3 nucleotides read TGTGCCAGCAGCTTGAAGCCGGGACAGTCCTACGAGCAGTACTTC. Translated: CASSLKPGQSYEQYF.